A selection of T cell receptor beta chains follows, all from one sample in a study of CD8 T cells in ankylosing spondylitis. From the 5' RACE reads, TCRdb called clonotypes with MiXCR, one entry per CDR3 protein. The table has about 36,000 distinct CDR3 sequences, approximately 11% seen once. Material for sequencing was synovial fluid, either unsorted or a sorted T cell fraction (not recorded which). The receptors shown here come from a male donor with ankylosing spondylitis. Both conserved end residues are part of each CDR3. The D gene is left open where the match is weak. Only some rows state a clone size, as once, few, many or a class for expanded clones.

>many|.|TRBV4-2|TRBJ2-1
TGTGCCAGCAGCCAACATCCGACAGAGAGCTCCTACAATGAGCAGTTCTTC
CASSQHPTESSYNEQFF
>.|TRBD2|TRBV5-6|TRBJ2-3
TGTGCCAGCAGCTTGTTTGGACTAGCGGCCACAGATACGCAGTATTTT
CASSLFGLAATDTQYF
>few|TRBD2|TRBV20-1|TRBJ2-3
TGCAGTGCTAGAAAAAATTCAGCGGGGCGAACAGATACGCAGTATTTT
CSARKNSAGRTDTQYF
>.|.|TRBV28|TRBJ1-1
TGTGCCAGCAGTTTTTGGTTCAGGGGCATGAACACTGAAGCTTTCTTT
CASSFWFRGMNTEAFF
>many|.|TRBV28|TRBJ2-1
TGTGCCAGCACCCTCAGTTGGAATGAGCAGTTCTTC
CASTLSWNEQFF
>many|TRBD2|TRBV5-1|TRBJ2-1
TGCGCCAGCAGTGAAGCGGGAGCCCACAATGAGCAGTTCTTC
CASSEAGAHNEQFF
>.|.|TRBV5-1|TRBJ1-5
TGCGCCAGCAGCTTGGGGGGGGAAAATCAGCCCCAGCATTTT
CASSLGGENQPQHF
>many|TRBD1|TRBV9|TRBJ2-1
TGTGCCAGCAGCGTGACAGGGCCGGATGAGCAGTTCTTC
CASSVTGPDEQFF
>many|.|TRBV7-2|TRBJ2-3
TGTGCCAGCAGCCCACCCAGTGCAGATACGCAGTATTTT
CASSPPSADTQYF
>few|.|TRBV20-1|TRBJ1-6
TGCAGTGCGGTCCCAGGGGACCCTAGAAGTTCACCCCTCCACTTT
CSAVPGDPRSSPLHF
>.|.|TRBV12-5|TRBJ2-7
TGTGCTAGTGGTTTGGGGACGATCTACGAGCAGTACTTC
CASGLGTIYEQYF
>many|.|TRBV11-2|TRBJ2-3
TGTGCCAGCAGCTTAGGACAGAACCCAGATACGCAGTATTTT
CASSLGQNPDTQYF
>.|.|TRBV7-3|TRBJ2-7
TGTGCCAGCAGCCCGGGGTCGGGCACCGAGCAGTACTTC
CASSPGSGTEQYF
>few|.|TRBV5-5|TRBJ2-7
TGTGCCAGCACCTTTACGACAGGCTCAGAGCAGTACTTC
CASTFTTGSEQYF
>.|.|TRBV27|TRBJ2-3
TGTGCCAGCAGTTTATCCCTTCAGGGCTACTTCACAGATACGCAGTATTTT
CASSLSLQGYFTDTQYF
>few|TRBD2|TRBV7-8|TRBJ2-7
TGTGCCAGCAGCTCTTCCGCTTACTCGGGACTAGCGGGAGTGTGGTACTTC
CASSSSAYSGLAGVWYF
>few|TRBD2|TRBV10-3|TRBJ2-7
TGTGCCAGTAGCGGGAGGGCCCCATCCGAGCAGTACTTC
CASSGRAPSEQYF
>.|.|TRBV7-2|TRBJ1-1
TGTGCCAGCAGCCCCGTACGGGCCGCTGAAGCTTTCTTT
CASSPVRAAEAFF
>few|TRBD1|TRBV18|TRBJ1-2
TGTGCCAGCTCACCATGGAAGGGGGCAACGGGCTACACCTTC
CASSPWKGATGYTF
>many|.|TRBV11-1|TRBJ1-1
TGTGCCAGCAGCTCGCGGGTGGGGACGAGTTATGAAGCTTTCTTT
CASSSRVGTSYEAFF
>few|.|TRBV2|TRBJ2-2
TGTGCCAGCACCCGAAGCACGCCGGGCACCGGGGAGCTGTTTTTT
CASTRSTPGTGELFF
>.|TRBD2|TRBV7-6|TRBJ2-7
TGTGCCAGCAGCCCGGTAGCGGGGAGCTCCTACGAGCAGTACTTC
CASSPVAGSSYEQYF
>many|.|TRBV12-3/TRBV12-4|TRBJ1-1
TGTGCCAGCAGTTTATCCTTTAACACTGAAGCTTTCTTT
CASSLSFNTEAFF
>many|.|TRBV9|TRBJ2-7
TGTGCCAGCAGCGGCTCAGGGGGGCCGCCTGACGAGCAGTACTTC
CASSGSGGPPDEQYF
>few|.|TRBV6-5|TRBJ2-7
TGTGCCAGCAGTACGGGGTACGAGCAGTACTTC
CASSTGYEQYF
>.|.|TRBV11-3|TRBJ2-1
TGTGCCAGCAGTCCTAAGGCGTCTCTCTTGGGCAATGAGCAGTTCTTC
CASSPKASLLGNEQFF
>many|.|TRBV5-1|TRBJ2-2
TGCGCCAGCAGCCTGGAGCTTTTCACCGGGGAGCTGTTTTTT
CASSLELFTGELFF
>few|TRBD2|TRBV5-1|TRBJ2-1
TGCGCCAGCAGCTCGTTAAGCGGGAGCCACAATGAGCAGTTCTTC
CASSSLSGSHNEQFF
>.|.|TRBV19|TRBJ1-1
TGTGCCAGTAGTCCCACCCCGGCATACGCTGAAGCTTTCTTT
CASSPTPAYAEAFF
>many|.|TRBV3-1|TRBJ2-2
TGTGCCAGCAGCCAAGAAATGTTAGACAGTCCGAGCACCGGGGAGCTGTTTTTT
CASSQEMLDSPSTGELFF
>.|.|TRBV9|TRBJ2-1
TGTGCCAGCAGCGGCCGACTCTGGCGAGAGCAGTTCTTC
CASSGRLWREQFF
>.|.|TRBV5-1|TRBJ2-1
TGCGCCAGCAGCTTGGGCAGGGTCTTCGGACGGCATGAGCAGTTCTTC
CASSLGRVFGRHEQFF
>.|.|TRBV2|TRBJ1-3
TGTGCCAGCAGTGTTGGTCAGGGAGCTGGAAACACCATATATTTT
CASSVGQGAGNTIYF
>many|.|TRBV7-9|TRBJ1-1
TGTGCCAGCAGCTTAGTCTCAGGGAACACTGAAGCTTTCTTT
CASSLVSGNTEAFF
>few|TRBD1|TRBV12-3/TRBV12-4|TRBJ2-1
TGTGCCAGCAGTTCAGATCCCGGGACAGGACAATACAATGAGCAGTTCTTC
CASSSDPGTGQYNEQFF
>.|.|TRBV4-3|TRBJ2-1
TGCGCCAGCAGCCAAGAAACCTTCCAGCGCTACTACAATGAGCAGTTCTTC
CASSQETFQRYYNEQFF
>few|TRBD2|TRBV7-2|TRBJ2-1
TGTGCCAGCAGCGAGGGGACTAGCGTGTACAATGAGCAGTTCTTC
CASSEGTSVYNEQFF
>.|.|TRBV18|TRBJ1-5
TGTGCCAGCTCACCGGGGGGCTCGGGCAATCAGCCCCAGCATTTT
CASSPGGSGNQPQHF
>many|.|TRBV7-9|TRBJ1-5
TGTGCCAGCAGCTTGGGCATGGGAGCCCAGCATTTT
CASSLGMGAQHF
>few|.|TRBV4-1|TRBJ2-5
TGCGCCAGCAGCCTCATCTCGATCTCGGCGCCGGGGACCCAGTACTTC
CASSLISISAPGTQYF
>many|TRBD2|TRBV11-2|TRBJ2-1
TGTGCCAGCAGCTTAGATCTGCGGGAGGGCTGGGGACTCGATGAGCAGTTCTTC
CASSLDLREGWGLDEQFF
>many|TRBD2|TRBV11-2|TRBJ2-1
TGTGCCAGCAGCCCCGGACTAGCGTCGGCTGAGCAGTTCTTC
CASSPGLASAEQFF
>many|.|TRBV28|TRBJ2-7
TGTGCCAGCAGCAAAACTGCTCTCCCGTGGCAGGGGCAAGACGGCTACGAGCAGTACTTC
CASSKTALPWQGQDGYEQYF
>.|TRBD1|TRBV7-2|TRBJ2-2
TGTGCCAGCAGCTTAGGAGGTAGACAGGGACGTACCGGGGAGCTGTTTTTT
CASSLGGRQGRTGELFF
>few|TRBD1|TRBV6-1|TRBJ2-1
TGTGCCAGCAGACAGGGGGATAGCGAAGTCTACAATGAGCAGTTCTTC
CASRQGDSEVYNEQFF
>medium-sized|TRBD1|TRBV5-5|TRBJ1-5
TGTGCCAGCAGCTCGGGACAGGCCTCGAATCAGCCCCAGCATTTT
CASSSGQASNQPQHF
>many|TRBD1|TRBV20-1|TRBJ1-2
TGCAGTGTCCGACCCGGGACAGGGGAAGGCTACACCTTC
CSVRPGTGEGYTF
>many|.|TRBV7-3|TRBJ2-5
TGTGCCAGCAGCTTAATACTGGGAGAGACCCAGTACTTC
CASSLILGETQYF
>few|.|TRBV20-1|TRBJ1-1
TGCAGTGCCGCGGGGGGGGAGAGCACTGAAGCTTTCTTT
CSAAGGESTEAFF
>few|TRBD2|TRBV20-1|TRBJ2-2
TGCAGTGCTAGAGATGATCGAGCGGGATTCACCGGGGAGCTGTTTTTT
CSARDDRAGFTGELFF
>.|.|TRBV6-6|TRBJ2-7
TGTGCCAGCAGTTATACCAGGAACTACGAGCAGTACTTC
CASSYTRNYEQYF
>many|TRBD1|TRBV28|TRBJ1-5
TGTGCCAGCAGTTGGACAGGGCAGTCTGGGCCCCAGCATTTT
CASSWTGQSGPQHF
>many|.|TRBV5-1|TRBJ1-1
TGCGCCAGCAGCGAGGGACGAGGAAACGCTGAAGCTTTCTTT
CASSEGRGNAEAFF